This TCR beta chain was sequenced during a study of early T cells in non-severe SARS-CoV-2 infection listed by TCRdb under 2021. Study-wide context: Bulk RNA from unsorted whole blood was used for TCR sequencing, so alpha and beta chains could not be paired.

The CDR3 measures 14 amino acids from cysteine to phenylalanine. The CDR3 DNA has 42 bases and is translated from base 1. The germline V gene provides CDR1 SGHVS and CDR2 FNYEAQ. The V end loses 2 bases and the J end loses 7 bases, and a stretch of 14 bases separates them. Paper-wide results and their limitations: Matching against VDJdb was skewed toward anti-spike CD8 responses, likely underestimated virus-specific expansions, and missed private and CD4 specificities.

The library relied on 5' RACE. Sequencing used a NextSeq 500. Unique molecular identifiers were attached to individual cDNA molecules in the TCR library protocol so that sequencing error and PCR bias could be corrected. Both TCR alpha and beta chains were sequenced, and tight co-correlation was observed between alpha and beta sequence abundances in each sample. On the authors' methods: Decombinator V4 was used to perform V gene, J gene and CDR3 annotation of TCR sequences. TCRs were defined as expanded if a significant change between any two time points was detected under a Poisson model with p below 0.0001. Abundances of TCRs were expressed as counts per million after normalisation to the total number of TCRs sequenced in each sample. MAIT TCRs were defined by TRAV1-2 paired with TRAJ12, TRAJ20 or TRAJ33, and iNKT TCRs by TRAV10 paired with TRAJ18. A search of VDJdb, accessed on 1 November 2021, was run for TCRs annotated to CMV, EBV and SARS-CoV-2, with TCRs annotated for multiple antigens excluded. TCRdb reanalyzed the raw reads on its own, using fastp at Q25 for trimming and MiXCR for clone calling, and kept in-frame beta chains. Each CDR3 protein appears once, grouped with its most common genes and DNA. The V and J calls and clone size are TCRdb's, not the authors'. The sample table records about 48,000 distinct CDR3 sequences; about 12% of these occur just once. The ten largest account for roughly 10% of the sample.

The study was a case-control design nested within a healthcare worker cohort in London, UK, with weekly nasopharyngeal swab PCR tests and blood sampling. Between 23 and 31 March 2020, the week of the UK lockdown, healthcare workers were enrolled and then followed up weekly for as long as 16 weeks. This clonotype was recorded at least ten times. Its binding antigen is unknown. Base qualities are not provided; no much larger clone lies one nucleotide away. The chain links TRBV7-6 with TRBJ1-1; TRBD1 is a possible D gene, resting on 6 matching bases. The TCR comes from an adult who was a healthcare worker with PCR-confirmed SARS-CoV-2 infection or an uninfected control (not recorded which). The sequencing sample was made of whole blood. At the DNA level, the sequence is TGTGCCAGCAGCTTATATGGGGGGCAGGATGAAGCTTTCTTT. It specifies CASSLYGGQDEAFF.